Following are 22 T cell receptor beta chains from one sample sequenced in a study of chemoradiotherapy in HPV16-positive cancers. Generated by immunoSEQ multiplex PCR, the TCRdb table keeps only in-frame clones and is missing some. This table has about 68,000 clones, roughly 90% appearing once. Here the sequenced sample was blood, taken from a patient who underwent chemoradiotherapy. The receptor source for this set is a human donor with HPV-associated anogenital cancer.

This clone was detected only once. V gene TRBV6-1 combines with J gene TRBJ1-5; the D is unclear. The CDR3 has 13 residues. The germline V gene encodes CDR1 MNHNS and CDR2 SASEGT. The germline V and J ends were trimmed by 2 bases and 9 bases, with 11 bases remaining between them. The CDR3 DNA follows: TGTGCCAGCAGTGAATTTCCTTCTTCGCCCCAGCATTTT. It yields the protein CASSEFPSSPQHF.

This sequence joins TRBV2 and TRBJ1-2; D gene ambiguous. Germline CDR1 and CDR2: SNHLY and FYNNEI. The CDR3 has 12 amino acids. V shed 5 bases and J shed 8 bases, with 12 bases lying between them. The CDR3 DNA reads as TGTGCCAGCAGTTTTCTTGGCGGGGGCTACACCTTC. Translated: CASSFLGGGYTF.

The chain links TRBV28 to TRBJ1-2, with no clear D. V dropped 5 bases and J dropped 2 bases, with 6 bases sitting between them. Germline loops: CDR1 MDHEN, CDR2 SYDVKM. This CDR3 has 12 amino acids. The CDR3 spells CASSSLNYGYTF. CDR3 bases: TGTGCCAGCAGTAGTTTAAACTATGGCTACACCTTC.

The chain joins TRBV6-1 to TRBJ1-2; TRBD1 is a possible D gene (6 bases). Germline V gene data show CDR1 as MNHNS and CDR2 as SASEGT. CDR3 length: 15 residues. V was pared by 2 bases and J by 5 bases, with 15 bases between. The CDR3 loop is CASSEWEGGAYGYTF. DNA of the CDR3: TGTGCCAGCAGTGAATGGGAGGGGGGGGCTTATGGCTACACCTTC.

The CDR3 sequence: CAWSVGVYSNQPQHF. CDR3 sequence (DNA): TGTGCCTGGAGTGTAGGAGTTTATAGCAATCAGCCCCAGCATTTT. The V and J genes are TRBV30 and TRBJ1-5; D ambiguous. Germline lookup yields CDR1 GTSNPN and CDR2 SVGIG (reference sequence). The CDR3 is 15 residues long. V was shortened by 0 bases and J by 0 bases, with 9 bases between the two germline ends.

The chain uses TRBV19 and TRBJ1-1; D perhaps matches TRBD1 (5 bases). CDR1 is LNHDA, CDR2 SQIVND, per germline (reference sequence). The CDR3 spans 15 residues. V dropped 3 bases and J dropped 4 bases, with 15 bases sitting between them. The CDR3 here is CASSIMAGKGTEAFF. The DNA for the CDR3 is TGTGCCAGTAGTATTATGGCAGGGAAAGGCACTGAAGCTTTCTTT. The full variable domain, rest sourced from reference TRBV19 and TRBJ1-1, is DGGITQSPKYLFRKEGQNVTLSCEQNLNHDAMYWYRQDPGQGLRLIYYSQIVNDFQKGDIAEGYSVSREKKESFPLTVTSAQKNPTAFYLCASSIMAGKGTEAFFGQGTRLTVV.

About this clone itself: A junction boundary mismatches the germline segment, possibly from a read error. The J gene is TRBJ1-1, the V gene TRBV19; no definite D call. The V gene's germline CDR1 is LNHDA and CDR2 SQIVND (reference sequence). The CDR3 has 13 residues. CDR3 region: CVSNRQPNTEAFF. The CDR3 DNA reads TGTGTCAGTAATAGGCAGCCGAACACTGAAGCTTTCTTT.

The gene calls are TRBV5-1 and TRBJ1-1; D might be TRBD1 (6 bases). This CDR3 contains 15 residues. Germline CDR1 and CDR2: SGHRS and YFSETQ. V shed 3 bases and J shed 8 bases, with 20 bases lying between them. The CDR3 sequence is CASSSQQGSPKEAFF. The CDR3, as DNA: TGCGCCAGCAGCTCTCAACAGGGCAGTCCCAAAGAAGCTTTCTTT.

The chain links TRBV18 to TRBJ2-7; D call uncertain. CDR3 length equals 15 residues. Germline V lookup: CDR1 KGHSH, CDR2 LQKENI. V was clipped by 6 bases and J by 1 base, with 16 bases between them. CDR3 coding DNA: TGTGCCAGCTCCCTCATAATTGGAAGTTCCTACGAGCAGTACTTC. Its translation: CASSLIIGSSYEQYF.

V and J are TRBV28 and TRBJ1-3, with 9 bases that match TRBD1. The CDR3 contains 15 residues. CDR1 and CDR2 (germline): MDHEN, SYDVKM. Losses at the gene ends were 4 bases for V and 0 bases for J; bases not matched to a gene: 1. In nucleotides, the CDR3 is TGTGCCAGCAGTTGGGACAGGGTCTCTGGAAACACCATATATTTT. It encodes CASSWDRVSGNTIYF. Complete variable domain (other parts from reference TRBV28 and TRBJ1-3): DVKVTQSSRYLVKRTGEKVFLECVQDMDHENMFWYRQDPGLGLRLIYFSYDVKMKEKGDIPEGYSVSREKKERFSLILESASTNQTSMYLCASSWDRVSGNTIYFGEGSWLTVV.

The chain has TRBV5-5 and TRBJ1-5, with unresolved D. Deletions cut 2 bases from V and 0 bases from J, with 9 bases between. CDR1 and CDR2 (germline): SGHKS, YYEKEE (reference sequence). This CDR3 has 15 amino acids. The CDR3 bases are TGTGCCAGCAGCTTAAGTCAACTTAGCAATCAGCCCCAGCATTTT. Its translation is CASSLSQLSNQPQHF.

The J gene is TRBJ2-5, the V gene TRBV9; D might be TRBD2 (7 bases). CDR1 is SGDLS, CDR2 YYNGEE, per germline. The V end lost 0 bases, the J end lost 4 bases, and 13 bases lay between the germline ends. The CDR3 is made up of 15 amino acids. The CDR3 sequence: CASSVVGGGRETQYF. DNA of the CDR3: TGTGCCAGCAGCGTAGTGGGGGGCGGGAGAGAGACCCAGTACTTC.

Sample share makes this clone medium-sized. The chain links TRBV27 to TRBJ2-7; TRBD2 matches 8 bases. The V and J ends lost 0 bases and 6 bases, in that order; junction bases with no gene match: 4. This CDR3 is 14 amino acids long. Germline CDR1 reads MNHEY; CDR2 reads SMNVEV (reference sequence). The CDR3 region has the DNA TGTGCCAGCAGTTTATCGGGACTAGGTTCCGAGCAGTACTTC. As protein: CASSLSGLGSEQYF.

This chain connects TRBV4-1 to TRBJ2-5; D may be TRBD2 (6 bases). Trimming removed 4 bases at V and 2 bases at J, with 17 bases between. CDR3 length: 16 amino acids. The germline V gene encodes CDR1 MGHRA and CDR2 YSYEKL. CDR3 in amino acids: CASSPFGGSRQETQYF. In nucleotides, the CDR3 is TGCGCCAGCAGCCCCTTTGGGGGGAGTAGACAAGAGACCCAGTACTTC.

This clone is a singleton in its sample. The rearrangement joins TRBV5-4 to TRBJ2-1; 7 nucleotides line up with TRBD1. The CDR3 has 15 residues. The ends lost 1 base at V and 0 bases at J; junction bases unmatched: 1. Per the germline V gene, CDR1 is SGHNT and CDR2 is YYREEE (reference sequence). The DNA of the CDR3 is TGTGCCAGCAGCTTGTACAGGGGCTCCTACAATGAGCAGTTCTTC. It is translated as CASSLYRGSYNEQFF.

This clone came up once. The chain joins TRBV19 to TRBJ2-1; possibly TRBD1 for D (6 bases). Trimming stripped 10 bases from V and 0 bases from J, with 16 bases between. Germline V gives CDR1 LNHDA, CDR2 SQIVND (reference sequence). CDR3 size: 15 residues. The CDR3 nucleotides read TGTGCCACTAGGGGGACCCCGAGCTCCTACAATGAGCAGTTCTTC. Residues: CATRGTPSSYNEQFF.

The V gene is TRBV7-2, the J gene TRBJ1-1; a weak D match, TRBD1 (6 bases). V lost 5 bases and J 6 bases, leaving 13 bases between the germline ends. The CDR3 runs to 13 residues. Per germline, CDR1 SGHTA and CDR2 FQGNSA. CDR3 nucleotides: TGTGCCAGCAGCCAGGTCGGGGGCTCTGAAGCTTTCTTT. Translating it yields CASSQVGGSEAFF.

This CDR3 is CASIPGQGLGKLFF. CDR3 nucleotides: TGTGCCAGCATACCCGGACAGGGGCTTGGAAAACTGTTTTTT. The V call is TRBV28, the J call TRBJ1-4, with 9 bases matching TRBD1. The CDR3 length is 14 residues. Losses at the gene ends were 7 bases for V and 10 bases for J; bases not matched to a gene: 10. CDR1 and CDR2 (germline): MDHEN, SYDVKM.

In this sample, this clone turned up once. CDR3 amino acids: CASSETGGRRTFF. The CDR3 DNA reads TGCGCCAGCAGTGAAACAGGGGGCCGTAGAACTTTCTTT. The V and J genes are TRBV10-1 and TRBJ1-1; 9 positions match TRBD1. Germline loops: CDR1 WNHNN, CDR2 SYGVQD (reference sequence). CDR3 length: 13 amino acids. The V and J ends lost 3 bases and 12 bases, in that order; junction bases with no gene match: 8.

The chain couples TRBV19 to TRBJ1-1; possible D gene TRBD1, 5 bases. The V end lost 3 bases, the J end lost 0 bases, and 11 bases lay between the germline ends. Germline CDR1 reads LNHDA; CDR2 reads SQIVND (reference sequence). The CDR3 consists of 15 residues. CDR3 residues: CASSIPTELNTEAFF. For the CDR3, the DNA is TGTGCCAGTAGTATCCCGACAGAGCTGAACACTGAAGCTTTCTTT.

J is TRBJ1-5 and V is TRBV2; no clear D gene. The CDR3 extends over 13 amino acids. Germline CDR1 and CDR2: SNHLY and FYNNEI. V lost 4 bases and J 7 bases, leaving 11 bases between the germline ends. The CDR3 DNA follows: TGTGCCAGCAGTGGTGGGCGGGCACAGCCCCAGCATTTT. Protein: CASSGGRAQPQHF.

The V call is TRBV7-6, the J call TRBJ2-1; 8 bases are shared with TRBD2. Looked up from germline, CDR1 is SGHVS and CDR2 is FNYEAQ. The CDR3 is 14 residues long. J gave up 2 bases and V 3 bases, and 0 bases lay outside the gene matches. CDR3 DNA: TGTGCCAGCAGCTTGCGGGGGGCCTACAATGAGCAGTTCTTC. This translates into CASSLRGAYNEQFF. Complete variable domain (other parts from reference TRBV7-6 and TRBJ2-1): GAGVSQSPRYKVTKRGQDVALRCDPISGHVSLYWYRQALGQGPEFLTYFNYEAQQDKSGLPNDRFSAERPEGSISTLTIQRTEQRDSAMYRCASSLRGAYNEQFFGPGTRLTVL.